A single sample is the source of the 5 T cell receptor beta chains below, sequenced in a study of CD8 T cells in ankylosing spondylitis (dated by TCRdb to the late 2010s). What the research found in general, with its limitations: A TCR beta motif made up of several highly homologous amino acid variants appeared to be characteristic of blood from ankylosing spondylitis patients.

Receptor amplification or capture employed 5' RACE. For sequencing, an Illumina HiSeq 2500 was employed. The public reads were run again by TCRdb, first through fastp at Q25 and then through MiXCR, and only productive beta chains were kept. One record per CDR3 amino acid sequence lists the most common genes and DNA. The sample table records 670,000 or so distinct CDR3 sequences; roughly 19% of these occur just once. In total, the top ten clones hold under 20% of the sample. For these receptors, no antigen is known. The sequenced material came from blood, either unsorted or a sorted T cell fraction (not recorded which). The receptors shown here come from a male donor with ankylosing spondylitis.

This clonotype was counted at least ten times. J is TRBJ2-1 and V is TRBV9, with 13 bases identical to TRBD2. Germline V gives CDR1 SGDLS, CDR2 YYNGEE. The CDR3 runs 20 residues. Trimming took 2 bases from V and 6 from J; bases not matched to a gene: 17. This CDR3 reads CASSVGLAGPGPFSPNEQFF. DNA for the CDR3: TGTGCCAGCAGCGTGGGACTAGCGGGACCCGGTCCCTTTTCCCCCAATGAGCAGTTCTTC. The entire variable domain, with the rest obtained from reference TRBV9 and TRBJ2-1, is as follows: DSGVTQTPKHLITATGQRVTLRCSPRSGDLSVYWYQQSLDQGLQFLIQYYNGEERAKGNILERFSAQQFPDLHSELNLSSLELGDSALYFCASSVGLAGPGPFSPNEQFFGPGTRLTVL.

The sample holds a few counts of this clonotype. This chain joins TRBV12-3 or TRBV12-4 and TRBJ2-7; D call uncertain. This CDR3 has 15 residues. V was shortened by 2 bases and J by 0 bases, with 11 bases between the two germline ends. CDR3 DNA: TGTGCCAGCAGTTTAAGGGCACCGAGCTCCTACGAGCAGTACTTC. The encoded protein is CASSLRAPSSYEQYF.

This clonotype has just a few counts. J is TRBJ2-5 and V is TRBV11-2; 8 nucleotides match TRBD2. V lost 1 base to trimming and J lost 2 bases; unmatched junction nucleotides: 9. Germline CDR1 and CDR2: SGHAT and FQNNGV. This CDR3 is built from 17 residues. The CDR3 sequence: CASSLGSRGGSQETQYF. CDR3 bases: TGTGCCAGCAGCTTAGGGTCTCGCGGGGGGTCTCAAGAGACCCAGTACTTC.

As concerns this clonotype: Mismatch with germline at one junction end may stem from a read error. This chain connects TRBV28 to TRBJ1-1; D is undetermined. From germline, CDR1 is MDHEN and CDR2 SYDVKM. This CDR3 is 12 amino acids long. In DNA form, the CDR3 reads TGTGCCAGCAGTGCCCACGGGGATGGAAGACATTTT. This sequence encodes CASSAHGDGRHF.

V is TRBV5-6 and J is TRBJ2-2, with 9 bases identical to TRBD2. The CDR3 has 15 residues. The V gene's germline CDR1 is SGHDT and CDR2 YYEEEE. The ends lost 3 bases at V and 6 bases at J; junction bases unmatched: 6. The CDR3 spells CASSSSLAGPGELFF. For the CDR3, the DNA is TGTGCCAGCAGCTCGAGCCTAGCGGGACCCGGGGAGCTGTTTTTT. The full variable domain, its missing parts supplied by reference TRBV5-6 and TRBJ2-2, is DAGVTQSPTHLIKTRGQQVTLRCSPKSGHDTVSWYQQALGQGPQFIFQYYEEEERQRGNFPDRFSGHQFPNYSSELNVNALLLGDSALYLCASSSSLAGPGELFFGEGSRLTVL.